The 31 T cell receptor beta chains below were found in one sample sequenced in a study of blood T cells in healthy people across ages. A second PCR of 7 to 11 cycles used a sample-barcoded 5' primer and a J-beta primer mix. One entry per CDR3 protein results from TCRdb running MiXCR on the 5' RACE reads. The table has roughly 730,000 distinct CDR3 sequences, about 56% seen once. The source material was blood. The receptors stem from a man aged 35-49 years in good health.

The V gene is TRBV6-2 or TRBV6-3, the J gene TRBJ2-7, with 10 bases that match TRBD2. The CDR3 has 16 amino acids. The germline gives CDR1 MNHEY, CDR2 SVGEGT. The V gene end was trimmed by 7 bases and the J gene end by 2 bases; junction bases not matched to a gene: 11. The CDR3 sequence is CASNTPGLARTYEQYF. CDR3 DNA sequence: TGTGCCAGCAACACTCCGGGACTAGCGCGTACCTACGAGCAGTACTTC.

The chain joins TRBV10-3 to TRBJ2-3; TRBD1 matches at 7 bases. Germline V gene data show CDR1 as ENHRY and CDR2 as SYGVKD. This CDR3 has 15 residues. The J segment lost 2 bases and the V segment lost 5 bases, leaving 7 bases of the junction unmatched. This CDR3 reads CAISMDRSITDTQYF. Written as DNA, the CDR3 is TGTGCCATCAGTATGGACAGGAGCATCACAGATACGCAGTATTTT.

This sequence joins TRBV7-9 and TRBJ2-7; D uncertain. This CDR3 is 12 amino acids long. CDR1 and CDR2 from the germline V gene are SEHNR and FQNEAQ (reference sequence). V lost 5 bases, J lost 6 bases, and 11 bases lay in between. The CDR3 sequence is CASSPSFGEQYF. The CDR3 DNA follows: TGTGCCAGCAGCCCGTCGTTTGGCGAGCAGTACTTC.

In regard to this clonotype: The junction differs from germline at one of its ends, possibly a read error. The J gene is TRBJ2-5, the V gene TRBV29-1; D is uncertain. The CDR3 has 13 amino acids. Germline CDR1 and CDR2: SQVTM and ANQGSEA. The CDR3 bases are TGCAGCATTGAAGAGCTACAGCAGGAGACCCAGTACTTC. As protein: CSIEELQQETQYF.

The J gene is TRBJ2-4, the V gene TRBV20-1; D is undetermined. The end of the DNA is better explained by TRBJ2-7, so the J call may be wrong. CDR1 and CDR2 from the germline V gene are DFQATT and SNEGSKA (reference sequence). The CDR3 totals 13 residues. The CDR3 loop is CSARGPLGYEQYF. The CDR3 DNA follows: TGCAGTGCTAGAGGGCCCCTGGGCTACGAGCAGTACTTC.

This sequence joins TRBV7-3 and TRBJ2-3; 10 nucleotides line up with TRBD2. Germline V lookup: CDR1 SGHTA, CDR2 FQGTGA. This CDR3 contains 15 residues. J gave up 4 bases and V 5 bases, and 6 bases lay outside the gene matches. The CDR3 loop reads CASSRRSGRSDTQYF. DNA for the CDR3: TGTGCCAGCAGCCGACGTAGCGGGAGGTCAGATACGCAGTATTTT.

The rearrangement uses TRBV28 and TRBJ2-7; D possibly corresponds to TRBD2 (5 bases). Germline CDR1 is MDHEN and CDR2 is SYDVKM. There are 14 residues in the CDR3. The V gene lost 4 bases and the J gene lost 5 bases, with 15 bases spanning the gap. The CDR3: CASSSPMEVNEQYF. CDR3 coding DNA: TGTGCCAGCAGTTCCCCCATGGAGGTAAACGAGCAGTACTTC.

In the case of this clonotype: An end of the junction differs from the germline gene, which may be a read error. The V and J genes are TRBV5-1 and TRBJ2-1; 9 bases map to TRBD2. This CDR3 comprises 15 residues. Germline V gives CDR1 SGHRS, CDR2 YFSETQ. CDR3 nucleotide sequence: TGCGCCAGCAGCCCAAGCGGGAGGACGATCAATGGGCAGTTCTTC. Amino acid sequence: CASSPSGRTINGQFF.

This chain joins TRBV7-2 and TRBJ2-4; 10 bases line up with TRBD2. The J call may be faulty, since TRBJ2-5 better matches the DNA end. The CDR3 runs 19 residues. Germline V gene sequence: CDR1 SGHTA, CDR2 FQGNSA. CDR3 sequence reads: CASSSELSGLAVRRETQYF. DNA for the CDR3: TGTGCCAGCAGCTCCGAATTGAGCGGACTAGCGGTCCGAAGGGAGACCCAGTACTTC.

This clonotype was detected ten times or more. V gene TRBV20-1 combines with J gene TRBJ2-3, with 10 bases aligning to TRBD1. From germline, CDR1 is DFQATT and CDR2 SNEGSKA (reference sequence). The junction had 6 bases not matched to a gene; V was cut back by 2 bases and J by 4 bases. This CDR3 is built from 15 residues. The chain's CDR3 is CSARSGQGRADTQYF. The DNA for the CDR3 is TGCAGTGCTAGATCGGGACAGGGGAGGGCAGATACGCAGTATTTT.

The V call is TRBV9, the J call TRBJ2-2; 7 nucleotides match TRBD1. This CDR3 is 14 amino acids long. The V and J ends lost 3 bases and 6 bases, in that order; junction bases with no gene match: 5. Germline V gene data show CDR1 as SGDLS and CDR2 as YYNGEE. The CDR3 loop is CASSALQGAGELFF. CDR3 DNA: TGTGCCAGCAGCGCCCTCCAGGGGGCCGGGGAGCTGTTTTTT.

In its sample, this clonotype was seen many times. The chain carries TRBV7-8 and TRBJ2-2; D is perhaps TRBD2 (6 bases). This CDR3 has 16 residues. The V gene's germline CDR1 is SGHVS and CDR2 FQNEAQ. V was trimmed by 8 bases and J by 1 base, leaving 17 bases between them. CDR3 in amino acids: CASSEGYRRNTGELFF. In nucleotides, the CDR3 is TGTGCCAGCTCGGAGGGTTATCGAAGGAACACCGGGGAGCTGTTTTTT. Using reference TRBV7-8 and TRBJ2-2 for the parts outside the CDR3, the full variable domain is GAGVSQSPRYKVAKRGQDVALRCDPISGHVSLFWYQQALGQGPEFLTYFQNEAQLDKSGLPSDRFFAERPEGSVSTLKIQRTQQEDSAVYLCASSEGYRRNTGELFFGEGSRLTVL.

Remarks on this clonotype: One end of the junction varies from germline; a read error may be responsible. The V and J genes are TRBV29-1 and TRBJ2-2, with 8 bases identical to TRBD2. The CDR3 runs to 14 residues. Germline-derived CDR1 and CDR2 are SQVTM and ANQGSEA. The CDR3 loop is CSVIAGTYTGEVFF. The CDR3 nucleotides are TGCAGCGTAATAGCGGGAACCTACACCGGGGAGGTGTTTTTT.

There are a few counts of this clonotype. This chain links TRBV4-2 with TRBJ2-5; 8 positions match TRBD2. The CDR3 is 15 amino acids. J gave up 4 bases and V 4 bases, and 8 bases lay outside the gene matches. Germline assignment: CDR1 LGHNA and CDR2 YNFKEQ. The CDR3 region has the DNA TGTGCCAGCAGCCCTCCAGGTAGCGGGGTAGAGACCCAGTACTTC. Its translation: CASSPPGSGVETQYF.

The chain links TRBV7-2 to TRBJ2-1; 8 bases match TRBD2. V was pared by 4 bases and J by 4 bases, with 9 bases of the junction left unmatched. Germline CDR1 and CDR2: SGHTA and FQGNSA. The CDR3 totals 16 residues. The CDR3 region is CASSSWTSRYYNEQFF. The CDR3 nucleotides read TGTGCCAGCAGCTCTTGGACTAGCAGGTATTACAATGAGCAGTTCTTC.

This clonotype was found once. The genes are TRBV20-1 and TRBJ2-5; D not certain. Germline V gene sequence: CDR1 DFQATT, CDR2 SNEGSKA (reference sequence). V dropped 0 bases and J dropped 4 bases, with 9 bases sitting between them. This CDR3 contains 13 residues. CDR3 bases: TGCAGTGCTAGAGATGGGCCCGTAGAGACCCAGTACTTC. Its translation: CSARDGPVETQYF.

V is TRBV14 and J is TRBJ1-2; no clear D gene. This CDR3 has 13 amino acids. Trimming left V 2 bases short and J 1 base short, with 5 bases between. Germline CDR1 is SGHDN and CDR2 is FVKESK. CDR3 sequence: CASSQKINYGYTF. The CDR3, as DNA: TGTGCCAGCAGCCAAAAGATTAACTATGGCTACACCTTC.

This chain connects TRBV2 to TRBJ2-1; TRBD1 matches at 9 bases. Germline V CDR1 and CDR2: SNHLY, FYNNEI. This CDR3 comprises 13 residues. The trim removed 9 bases at V and 6 bases at J, leaving 6 bases unmatched. The CDR3 DNA reads TGTGCCAGTCCGGGACAGGGCGGCAATGAGCAGTTCTTC. Translated, it gives CASPGQGGNEQFF.

The genes are TRBV20-1 and TRBJ2-7; tentative D call: TRBD2 (6 bases). The germline gives CDR1 DFQATT, CDR2 SNEGSKA (reference sequence). The V gene lost 4 bases and the J gene lost 2 bases, with 15 bases spanning the gap. The CDR3 spans 14 residues. The CDR3 is CSATGVQGAYEQYF. The CDR3 DNA follows: TGCAGTGCTACGGGGGTACAAGGCGCCTACGAGCAGTACTTC.

This chain connects TRBV14 to TRBJ2-3; TRBD2 matches 10 bases. In germline, CDR1 is SGHDN, CDR2 FVKESK. The CDR3 covers 16 residues. The V gene end was trimmed by 0 bases and the J gene end by 4 bases; junction bases not matched to a gene: 4. The CDR3 spells CASSQERLAGADTQYF. In DNA, the CDR3 is TGTGCCAGCAGCCAAGAACGGCTAGCGGGAGCAGATACGCAGTATTTT.

This clonotype was picked up one time. The chain combines TRBV20-1 with TRBJ2-3; perhaps TRBD2 as D (6 bases). This CDR3 comprises 17 residues. Germline V gives CDR1 DFQATT, CDR2 SNEGSKA (reference sequence). V lost 3 bases, J lost 3 bases, and 22 bases lay in between. DNA for the CDR3: TGCAGTGCTAGTTTCGGACTAATGGTATCGGGAACAGATACGCAGTATTTT. Translated: CSASFGLMVSGTDTQYF.

This clonotype has more than one count but fewer than ten. This chain uses TRBV30 with TRBJ2-3; D may be TRBD1 or TRBD2 (5 bases each). V was pared by 7 bases and J by 5 bases, with 7 bases between. The CDR3 runs to 10 residues. Germline CDR1 is GTSNPN and CDR2 is SVGIG (reference sequence). DNA of the CDR3: TGTGCCTTTGGGGGAGATACGCAGTATTTT. Its translation is CAFGGDTQYF.

This chain links TRBV4-1 with TRBJ2-7; D uncertain. Germline CDR1 is MGHRA and CDR2 is YSYEKL. V was clipped by 1 base and J by 3 bases, with 10 bases between them. The CDR3 runs 14 residues. The CDR3 bases are TGCGCCAGCAGCCAAGTGCTTGGGATCTACGAGCAGTACTTC. Protein product: CASSQVLGIYEQYF.

This sequence joins TRBV7-2 and TRBJ1-5, with 10 nucleotides matching TRBD1. Germline V gene sequence: CDR1 SGHTA, CDR2 FQGNSA. The V and J ends lost 5 bases and 4 bases, in that order; junction bases with no gene match: 5. The CDR3 sequence is 15 residues long. The CDR3 DNA sequence: TGTGCCAGCAGCAGAGGGACAGGGGAAAATCAGCCCCAGCATTTT. Translating gives CASSRGTGENQPQHF.

The CDR3 reads CASSRRDRGIYTF. CDR3 DNA sequence: TGTGCCAGCAGCCGGAGGGACAGGGGGATTTACACCTTC. This chain joins TRBV7-2 and TRBJ1-2, with TRBD1 matching 11 bases. The CDR3 spans 13 residues. Germline loops: CDR1 SGHTA, CDR2 FQGNSA. The V gene end was trimmed by 5 bases and the J gene end by 11 bases; junction bases not matched to a gene: 7.

The rearrangement joins TRBV24-1 to TRBJ2-5; D uncertain. The CDR3 extends over 14 amino acids. V lost 1 base and J lost 5, with 10 bases in between. Germline V gives CDR1 KGHDR, CDR2 SFDVKD. In nucleotides, the CDR3 is TGTGCCACCAGTGATTTCAAAGGTCAGGAGACCCAGTACTTC. Its translation is CATSDFKGQETQYF.

This clonotype was recorded once. This chain joins TRBV5-1 and TRBJ2-1, with 9 positions matching TRBD2. The junction had 13 bases not matched to a gene; V was cut back by 0 bases and J by 15 bases. This CDR3 spans 15 amino acids. CDR1 is SGHRS and CDR2 is YFSETQ in the germline V gene. CDR3 in DNA: TGCGCCAGCAGCTTGGAAGGCCCCCGCCTTAGCGGGGGGTTCTTC. This translates into CASSLEGPRLSGGFF.

The chain carries TRBV11-3 and TRBJ1-2; tentative D call: TRBD1 (6 bases). The V gene's germline CDR1 is SGHNT and CDR2 YENEEA. This CDR3 region has 12 residues. The germline V and J ends were trimmed by 4 bases and 6 bases, with 9 bases remaining between them. This CDR3 reads CASSSQGHGYTF. The CDR3 DNA is TGTGCCAGCAGCTCGCAGGGGCATGGCTACACCTTC.

This chain links TRBV5-1 with TRBJ2-7; tentative D call: TRBD1 (6 bases). The DNA end lines up better with TRBJ2-1; the J call may be wrong. Germline V lookup: CDR1 SGHRS, CDR2 YFSETQ. The CDR3 has 15 amino acids. The CDR3 DNA reads TGCGCCAGCAGCCCAAACCGGGACACCTCCTACGAGCAGTTCTTC. It specifies CASSPNRDTSYEQFF.

This clonotype was recorded a few times. This chain joins TRBV14 and TRBJ2-5; perhaps D is TRBD1 or TRBD2 (5 bases each). Germline V gives CDR1 SGHDN, CDR2 FVKESK. This CDR3 is 15 amino acids long. Trimming shortened V by 1 base and J by 5 bases, and 14 bases separated the two germline ends. This CDR3 reads CASSQGIGAWETQYF. CDR3 in DNA: TGTGCCAGCAGCCAAGGAATCGGGGCCTGGGAGACCCAGTACTTC.

The chain uses TRBV15 and TRBJ2-1, with TRBD2 matching 10 bases. Germline V gene sequence: CDR1 LNHNV, CDR2 YYDKDF (reference sequence). V lost 5 bases to trimming and J lost 9 bases; unmatched junction nucleotides: 4. The CDR3 sequence is 13 residues long. The CDR3 here is CATSLAGAAEQFF. CDR3 sequence (DNA): TGTGCCACCAGCCTAGCGGGAGCAGCTGAGCAGTTCTTC.